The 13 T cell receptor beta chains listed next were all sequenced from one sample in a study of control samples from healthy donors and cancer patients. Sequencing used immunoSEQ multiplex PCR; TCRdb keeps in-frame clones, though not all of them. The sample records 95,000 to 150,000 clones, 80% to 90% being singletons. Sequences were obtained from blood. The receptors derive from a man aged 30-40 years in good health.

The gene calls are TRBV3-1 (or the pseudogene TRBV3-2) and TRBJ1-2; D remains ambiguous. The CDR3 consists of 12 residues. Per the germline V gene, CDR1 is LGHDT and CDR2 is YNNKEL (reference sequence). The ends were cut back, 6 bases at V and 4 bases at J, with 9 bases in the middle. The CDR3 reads CASREAGYGYTF. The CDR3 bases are TGTGCCAGCAGGGAGGCAGGCTATGGCTACACCTTC.

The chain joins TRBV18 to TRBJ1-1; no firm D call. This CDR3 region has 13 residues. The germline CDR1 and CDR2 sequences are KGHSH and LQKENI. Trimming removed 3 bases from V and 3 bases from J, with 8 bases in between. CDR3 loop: CASSPGPDTEAFF. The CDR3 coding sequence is TGTGCCAGCTCACCGGGCCCGGACACTGAAGCTTTCTTT.

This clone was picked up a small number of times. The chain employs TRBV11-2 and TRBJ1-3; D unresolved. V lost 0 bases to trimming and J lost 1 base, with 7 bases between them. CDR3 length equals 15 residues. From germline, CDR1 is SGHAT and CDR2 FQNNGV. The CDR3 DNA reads TGTGCCAGCAGCTTAGATCTGGCTTCTGGAAACACCATATATTTT. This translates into CASSLDLASGNTIYF. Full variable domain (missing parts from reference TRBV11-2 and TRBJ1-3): EAGVAQSPRYKIIEKRQSVAFWCNPISGHATLYWYQQILGQGPKLLIQFQNNGVVDDSQLPKDRFSAERLKGVDSTLKIQPAKLEDSAVYLCASSLDLASGNTIYFGEGSWLTVV.

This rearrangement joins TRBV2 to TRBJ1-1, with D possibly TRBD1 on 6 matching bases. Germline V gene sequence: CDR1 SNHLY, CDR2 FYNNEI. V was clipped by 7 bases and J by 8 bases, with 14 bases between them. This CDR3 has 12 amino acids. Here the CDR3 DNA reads TGTGCCAGCATCCTCCCGGACAGCGAAGCTTTCTTT. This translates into CASILPDSEAFF.

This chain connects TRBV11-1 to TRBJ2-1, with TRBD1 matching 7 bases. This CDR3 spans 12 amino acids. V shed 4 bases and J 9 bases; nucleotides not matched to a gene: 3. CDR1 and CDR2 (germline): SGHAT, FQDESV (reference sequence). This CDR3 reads CASSSGTAEQFF. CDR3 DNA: TGTGCCAGCAGCTCCGGGACAGCTGAGCAGTTCTTC.

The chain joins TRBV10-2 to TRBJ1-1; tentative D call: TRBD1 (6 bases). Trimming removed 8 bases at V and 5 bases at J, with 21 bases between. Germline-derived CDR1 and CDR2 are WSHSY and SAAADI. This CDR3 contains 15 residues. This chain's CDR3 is CASGNPGLQGTEAFF. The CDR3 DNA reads TGCGCCAGCGGAAATCCGGGGCTTCAGGGGACTGAAGCTTTCTTT.

Here the CDR3 reads CASSQNGREQYF. The CDR3 nucleotides read TGTGCCAGCAGTCAGAATGGGCGCGAGCAGTACTTC. The rearrangement joins TRBV27 to TRBJ2-7; the D is unclear. Germline V gene data show CDR1 as MNHEY and CDR2 as SMNVEV (reference sequence). The length of the CDR3 is 12 residues. The V gene lost 5 bases and the J gene lost 6 bases, with 11 bases spanning the gap.

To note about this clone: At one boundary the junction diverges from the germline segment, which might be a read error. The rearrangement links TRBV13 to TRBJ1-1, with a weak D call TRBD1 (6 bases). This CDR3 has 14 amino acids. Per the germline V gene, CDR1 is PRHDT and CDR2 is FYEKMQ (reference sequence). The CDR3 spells CASSLGRGHTEAFF. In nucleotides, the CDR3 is TGTGCCAGCAGCCTAGGACGGGGGCACACTGAAGCTTTCTTT.

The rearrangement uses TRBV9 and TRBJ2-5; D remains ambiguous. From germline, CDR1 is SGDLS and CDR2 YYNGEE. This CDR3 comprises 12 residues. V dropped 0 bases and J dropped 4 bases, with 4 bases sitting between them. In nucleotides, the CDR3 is TGTGCCAGCAGCGTAGCCGGAGAGACCCAGTACTTC. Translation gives CASSVAGETQYF.

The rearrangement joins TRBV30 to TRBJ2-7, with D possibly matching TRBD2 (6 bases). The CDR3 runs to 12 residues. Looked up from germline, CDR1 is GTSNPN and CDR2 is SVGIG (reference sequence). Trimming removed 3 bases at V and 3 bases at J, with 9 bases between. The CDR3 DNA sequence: TGTGCCTGGAGCGGGGGAGGCTACGAGCAGTACTTC. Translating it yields CAWSGGGYEQYF.

The CDR3 region has the DNA TGTGCCAGTATCTCGTCAGGGGGTGCGATCGGCGGCTACACCTTC. Its protein product is CASISSGGAIGGYTF. This chain connects TRBV19 to TRBJ1-2; 7 positions agree with TRBD1. This CDR3 region has 15 residues. Germline V CDR1 and CDR2: LNHDA, SQIVND (reference sequence). The ends lost 7 bases at V and 8 bases at J; junction bases unmatched: 16.

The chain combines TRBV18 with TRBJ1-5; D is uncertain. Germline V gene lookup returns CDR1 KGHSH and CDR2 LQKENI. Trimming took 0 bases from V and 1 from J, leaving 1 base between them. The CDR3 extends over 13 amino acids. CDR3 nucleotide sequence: TGTGCCAGCTCACCACCGAGCAATCAGCCCCAGCATTTT. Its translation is CASSPPSNQPQHF. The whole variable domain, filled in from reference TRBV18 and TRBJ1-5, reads NAGVMQNPRHLVRRRGQEARLRCSPMKGHSHVYWYRQLPEEGLKFMVYLQKENIIDESGMPKERFSAEFPKEGPSILRIQQVVRGDSAAYFCASSPPSNQPQHFGDGTRLSIL.

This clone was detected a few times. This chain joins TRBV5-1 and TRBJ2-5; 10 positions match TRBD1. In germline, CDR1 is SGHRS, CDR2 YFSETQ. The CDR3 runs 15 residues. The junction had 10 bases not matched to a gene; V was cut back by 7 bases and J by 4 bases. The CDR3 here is CASGGTGDLGETQYF. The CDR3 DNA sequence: TGCGCCAGCGGGGGGACAGGGGACCTTGGAGAGACCCAGTACTTC.